This paragraph covers one T cell receptor (beta chain) sequence. This sample was taken from a study of blood T cell repertoires in COVID-19. The germline CDR1 and CDR2 sequences are MNHEY and SVGEGT. This CDR3 is built from 15 residues. The trim removed 6 bases at V and 4 bases at J, leaving 10 bases unmatched. Repertoires were generated with immunoSEQ multiplex PCR, while TCRdb's copy carries only in-frame clones and drops some. The sample consists of around 200,000 clones, roughly 76% of them appearing once. This TCR was recovered from a human donor in a cohort sampled during active COVID-19. The rearrangement uses TRBV6-2 or TRBV6-3 and TRBJ2-7; 9 bases fit TRBD1. Sample: peripheral blood. The chain's CDR3 is CASSRLRDRAYEQYF. CDR3 DNA sequence: TGTGCCAGCAGCCGTCTTCGGGACAGGGCTTACGAGCAGTACTTC.